The present T cell receptor beta chain was sequenced within a study of blood T cell repertoires in COVID-19. Study-level background: COVID-19 samples, acute and convalescent, were from the United States, Italy and Spain. From T cells, B-cell-depleted T cells, or PBMCs came the material, which was cDNA or gDNA.

The CDR3 sequence is 13 residues long. The V gene lost 5 bases and the J gene lost 7 bases, with 14 bases spanning the gap. Germline V CDR1 and CDR2: MGHDK, SYGVNS. Measured with immunoSEQ multiplex PCR; TCRdb has only the in-frame clones, and not every one. The sample includes some 300,000 clones, approximately 90% of them seen just once. Sequencing was performed on peripheral blood. This sequence originates from a woman in her twenties or thirties who had recovered from COVID-19. The chain recombines TRBV25-1 with TRBJ1-1, with D tentatively TRBD1 (6 bases). CDR3 loop: CASSFLSGVEAFF. The CDR3 DNA reads TGTGCCAGCAGTTTCCTTTCAGGGGTTGAAGCTTTCTTT.